The source of this T cell receptor beta chain is a study of blood T cell repertoires in COVID-19. About the study: The origin of the acute and convalescent COVID-19 samples was the United States, Italy and Spain. In each case, the material was cDNA or gDNA derived from T cells, B-cell-depleted T cells, or PBMCs.

The CDR3 is 16 amino acids. Germline CDR1 MGHRA, CDR2 YSYEKL. V lost 1 base, J lost 3 bases, and 13 bases lay in between. Original data processing: Reference gene primer amplification gave nucleated cell count estimates. The assay was immunoSEQ multiplex PCR, and TCRdb's table has in-frame clones only and misses some. D and trimming come from the DNA, and the V and J calls and clone size come from that table. This sample has some 260,000 clones, with roughly 84% found just once. The sequenced sample was peripheral blood. The clonotype originates from a woman between 40 and 55 years old with active or convalescent COVID-19. The J gene is TRBJ1-3, the V gene TRBV4-1; weak D call: TRBD1 (6 bases). The CDR3: CASSQVSGTLGNTIYF. The CDR3 DNA sequence: TGCGCCAGCAGCCAAGTATCCGGGACACTTGGAAACACCATATATTTT.